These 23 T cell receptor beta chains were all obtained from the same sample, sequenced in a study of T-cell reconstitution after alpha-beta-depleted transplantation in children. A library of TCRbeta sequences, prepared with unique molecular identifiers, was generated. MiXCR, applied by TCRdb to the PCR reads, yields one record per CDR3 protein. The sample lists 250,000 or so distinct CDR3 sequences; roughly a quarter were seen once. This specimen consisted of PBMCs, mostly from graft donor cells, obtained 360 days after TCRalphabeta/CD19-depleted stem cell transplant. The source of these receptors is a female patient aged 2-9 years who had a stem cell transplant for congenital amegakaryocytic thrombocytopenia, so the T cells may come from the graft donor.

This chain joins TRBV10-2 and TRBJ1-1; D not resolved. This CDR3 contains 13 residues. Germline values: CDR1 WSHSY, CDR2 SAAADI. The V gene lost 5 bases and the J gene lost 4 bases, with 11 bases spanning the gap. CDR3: CASSLGDLTEAFF. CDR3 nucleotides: TGCGCCAGCAGTTTGGGCGATCTCACTGAAGCTTTCTTT.

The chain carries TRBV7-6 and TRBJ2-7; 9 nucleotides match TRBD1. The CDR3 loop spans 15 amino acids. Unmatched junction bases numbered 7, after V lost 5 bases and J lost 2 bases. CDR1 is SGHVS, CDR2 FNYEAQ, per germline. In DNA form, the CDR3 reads TGTGCCAGCAGCATACGTTACAGGGGGCCCTACGAGCAGTACTTC. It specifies CASSIRYRGPYEQYF.

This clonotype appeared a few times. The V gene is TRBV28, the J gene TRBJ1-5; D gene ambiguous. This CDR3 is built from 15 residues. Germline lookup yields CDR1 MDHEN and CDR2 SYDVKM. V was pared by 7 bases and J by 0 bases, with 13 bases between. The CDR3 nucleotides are TGTGCCAGCATTCCGGGGTTAGTTAGCAATCAGCCCCAGCATTTT. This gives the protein CASIPGLVSNQPQHF. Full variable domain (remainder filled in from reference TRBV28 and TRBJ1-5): DVKVTQSSRYLVKRTGEKVFLECVQDMDHENMFWYRQDPGLGLRLIYFSYDVKMKEKGDIPEGYSVSREKKERFSLILESASTNQTSMYLCASIPGLVSNQPQHFGDGTRLSIL.

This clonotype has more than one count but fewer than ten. CDR3 DNA sequence: TGTGCCAGCAGCACAGTAGGGAATCAGCCCCAGCATTTT. It translates to CASSTVGNQPQHF. The chain is built from TRBV7-9 and TRBJ1-5; no clear D gene. The germline V gene has CDR1 SEHNR and CDR2 FQNEAQ (reference sequence). This CDR3 comprises 13 residues. Between the trimmed V and J ends, which lost 5 bases and 4 bases, there was a span of 9 bases.

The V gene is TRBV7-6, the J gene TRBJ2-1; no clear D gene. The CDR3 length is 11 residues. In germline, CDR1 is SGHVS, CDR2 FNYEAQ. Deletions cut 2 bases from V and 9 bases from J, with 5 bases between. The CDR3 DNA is TGTGCCAGCAGCTTAACCGCTGAGCAGTTCTTC. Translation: CASSLTAEQFF.

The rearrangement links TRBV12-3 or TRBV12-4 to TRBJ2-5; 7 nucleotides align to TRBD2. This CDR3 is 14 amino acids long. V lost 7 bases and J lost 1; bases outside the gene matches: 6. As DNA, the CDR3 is TGTGCCAGCACCTTAGCGGGTCCCCAAGAGACCCAGTACTTC. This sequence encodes CASTLAGPQETQYF.

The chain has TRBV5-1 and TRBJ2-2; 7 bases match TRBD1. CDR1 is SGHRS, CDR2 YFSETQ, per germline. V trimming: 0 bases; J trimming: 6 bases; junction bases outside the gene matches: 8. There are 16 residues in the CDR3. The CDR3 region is CASSLEGAAAAGELFF. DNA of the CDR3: TGCGCCAGCAGCTTGGAGGGGGCCGCCGCCGCCGGGGAGCTGTTTTTT.

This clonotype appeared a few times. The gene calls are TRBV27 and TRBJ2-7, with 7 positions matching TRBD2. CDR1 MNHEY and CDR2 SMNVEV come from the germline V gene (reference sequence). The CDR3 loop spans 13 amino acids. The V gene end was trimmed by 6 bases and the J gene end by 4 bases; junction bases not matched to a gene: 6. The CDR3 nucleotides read TGTGCCAGCAGGGGGGGGATAAGGTACGAGCAGTACTTC. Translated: CASRGGIRYEQYF.

The DNA of the CDR3 is TGTGCCAGCAGCTGGGACGACCTAAGCAATCAGCCCCAGCATTTT. It yields the protein CASSWDDLSNQPQHF. This chain joins TRBV5-8 and TRBJ1-5; TRBD1 is a possible D gene (5 bases). Germline CDR1 SGHTS, CDR2 YDEGEE. Trimming pared 3 bases from V and 1 base from J, leaving 11 bases between. CDR3 length equals 15 residues.

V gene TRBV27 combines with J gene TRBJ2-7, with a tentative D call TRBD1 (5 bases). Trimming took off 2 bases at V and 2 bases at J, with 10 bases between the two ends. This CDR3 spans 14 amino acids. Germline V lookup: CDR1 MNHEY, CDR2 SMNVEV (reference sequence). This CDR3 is CASSLGRATYEQYF. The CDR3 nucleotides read TGTGCCAGCAGTTTAGGCAGGGCGACCTACGAGCAGTACTTC.

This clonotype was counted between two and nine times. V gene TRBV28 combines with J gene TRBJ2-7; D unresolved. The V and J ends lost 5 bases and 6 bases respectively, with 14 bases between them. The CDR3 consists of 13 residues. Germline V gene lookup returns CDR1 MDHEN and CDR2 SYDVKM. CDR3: CASSPFLQLEQYF. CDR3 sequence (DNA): TGTGCCAGCAGTCCCTTCTTGCAGCTCGAGCAGTACTTC.

CDR3 nucleotide sequence: TGCAGCGTTGAGGTGGGGACTAATGAAAAACTGTTTTTT. As protein: CSVEVGTNEKLFF. This chain joins TRBV29-1 and TRBJ1-4; no reliable D call. The CDR3 covers 13 residues. The germline CDR1 and CDR2 sequences are SQVTM and ANQGSEA. Trimming pared 3 bases from V and 2 bases from J, leaving 7 bases between.

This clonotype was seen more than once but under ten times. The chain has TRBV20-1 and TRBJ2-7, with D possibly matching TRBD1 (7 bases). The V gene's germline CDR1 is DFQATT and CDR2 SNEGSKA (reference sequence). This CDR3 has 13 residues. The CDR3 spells CSPKRGTEVEQYF. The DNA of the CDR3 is TGCAGCCCAAAGCGCGGGACAGAGGTCGAGCAGTACTTC.

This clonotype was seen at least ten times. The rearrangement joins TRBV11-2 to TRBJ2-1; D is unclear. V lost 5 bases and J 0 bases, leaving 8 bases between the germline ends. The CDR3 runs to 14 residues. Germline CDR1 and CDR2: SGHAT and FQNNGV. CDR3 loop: CASSISSSYNEQFF. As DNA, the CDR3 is TGTGCCAGCAGCATTTCGAGCTCCTACAATGAGCAGTTCTTC.

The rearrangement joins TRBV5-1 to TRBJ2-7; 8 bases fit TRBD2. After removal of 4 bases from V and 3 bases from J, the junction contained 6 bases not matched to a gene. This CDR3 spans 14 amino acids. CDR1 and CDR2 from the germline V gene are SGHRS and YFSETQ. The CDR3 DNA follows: TGCGCCAGCAGCCGTGGACTAGCCCGCTACGAGCAGTACTTC. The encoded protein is CASSRGLARYEQYF.

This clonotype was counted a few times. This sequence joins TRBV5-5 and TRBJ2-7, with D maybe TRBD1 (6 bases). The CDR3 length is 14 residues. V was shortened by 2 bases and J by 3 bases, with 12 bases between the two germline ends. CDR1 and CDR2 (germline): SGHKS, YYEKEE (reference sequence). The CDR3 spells CASSFPDSRYEQYF. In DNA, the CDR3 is TGTGCCAGCAGCTTTCCGGACAGCCGCTACGAGCAGTACTTC.

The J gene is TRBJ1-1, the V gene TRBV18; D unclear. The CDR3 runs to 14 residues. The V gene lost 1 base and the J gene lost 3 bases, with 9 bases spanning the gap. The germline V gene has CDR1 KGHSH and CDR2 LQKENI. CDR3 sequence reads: CASSPQGWDTEAFF. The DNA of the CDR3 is TGTGCCAGCTCACCACAGGGATGGGACACTGAAGCTTTCTTT.

This chain's CDR3 is CAISADRDDEKLFF. CDR3 in DNA: TGTGCCATCAGTGCCGACAGGGATGATGAAAAACTGTTTTTT. The chain uses TRBV10-3 and TRBJ1-4; 7 positions match TRBD1. CDR3 length equals 14 residues. Germline loops: CDR1 ENHRY, CDR2 SYGVKD. The junction had 5 bases not matched to a gene; V was cut back by 4 bases and J by 6 bases.

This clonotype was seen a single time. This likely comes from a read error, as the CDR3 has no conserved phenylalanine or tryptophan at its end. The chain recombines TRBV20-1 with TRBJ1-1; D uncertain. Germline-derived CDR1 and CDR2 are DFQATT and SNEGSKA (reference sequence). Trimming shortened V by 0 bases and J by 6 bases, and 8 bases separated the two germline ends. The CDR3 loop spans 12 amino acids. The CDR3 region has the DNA TGCAGTGCTAGAGATCCGGGGTCTGAAGCTTTCTGT. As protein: CSARDPGSEAFC.

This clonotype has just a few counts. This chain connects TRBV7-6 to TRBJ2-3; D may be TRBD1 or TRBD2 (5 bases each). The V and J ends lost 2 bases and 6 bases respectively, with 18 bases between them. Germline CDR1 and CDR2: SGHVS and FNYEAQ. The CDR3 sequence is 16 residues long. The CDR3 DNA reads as TGTGCCAGCAGCTTACTTGCGAGAGGGGTGGCGGATACGCAGTATTTT. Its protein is CASSLLARGVADTQYF. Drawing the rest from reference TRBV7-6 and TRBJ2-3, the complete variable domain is GAGVSQSPRYKVTKRGQDVALRCDPISGHVSLYWYRQALGQGPEFLTYFNYEAQQDKSGLPNDRFSAERPEGSISTLTIQRTEQRDSAMYRCASSLLARGVADTQYFGPGTRLTVL.

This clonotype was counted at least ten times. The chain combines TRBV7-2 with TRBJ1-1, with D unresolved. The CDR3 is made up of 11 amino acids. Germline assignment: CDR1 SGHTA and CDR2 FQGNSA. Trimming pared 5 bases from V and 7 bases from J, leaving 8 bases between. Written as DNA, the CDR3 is TGTGCCAGCAGCCGGCAGAGTGAAGCTTTCTTT. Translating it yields CASSRQSEAFF.

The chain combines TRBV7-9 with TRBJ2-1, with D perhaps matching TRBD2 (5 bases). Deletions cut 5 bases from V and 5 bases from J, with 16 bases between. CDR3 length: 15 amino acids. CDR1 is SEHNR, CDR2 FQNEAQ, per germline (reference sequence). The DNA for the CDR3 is TGTGCCAGCAGCCCTCTCGAGGGATTCAACAATGAGCAGTTCTTC. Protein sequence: CASSPLEGFNNEQFF.

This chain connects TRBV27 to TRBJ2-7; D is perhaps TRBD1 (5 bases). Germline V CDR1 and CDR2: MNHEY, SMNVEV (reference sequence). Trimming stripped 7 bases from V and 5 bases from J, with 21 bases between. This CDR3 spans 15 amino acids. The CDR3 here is CASTQIGQGPNEQYF. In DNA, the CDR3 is TGTGCCAGCACCCAAATAGGGCAGGGCCCGAACGAGCAGTACTTC.